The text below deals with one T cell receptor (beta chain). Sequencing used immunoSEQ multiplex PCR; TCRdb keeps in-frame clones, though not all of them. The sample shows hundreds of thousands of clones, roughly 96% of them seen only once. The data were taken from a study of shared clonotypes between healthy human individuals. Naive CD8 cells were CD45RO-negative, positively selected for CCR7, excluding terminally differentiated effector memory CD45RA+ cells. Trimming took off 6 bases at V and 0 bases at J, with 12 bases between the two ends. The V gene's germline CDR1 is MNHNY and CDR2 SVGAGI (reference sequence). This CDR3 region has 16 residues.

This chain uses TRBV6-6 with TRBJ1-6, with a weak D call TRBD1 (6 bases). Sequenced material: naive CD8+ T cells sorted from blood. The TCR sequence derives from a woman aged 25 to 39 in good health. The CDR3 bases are TGTGCCAGCAGCCAAGACAGGAGCTCCTATAATTCACCCCTCCACTTT. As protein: CASSQDRSSYNSPLHF.